This T cell receptor (beta chain) was profiled in a study of T-cell memory formation after mild COVID-19. Study-wide points: Those CD4+ clones that contracted were mainly in CM and EM (CD8+ ones in EMRA).

This clonotype was found a few times. The antigen is undetermined. TCRdb used MiXCR to reprocess the 5' RACE reads, holding one entry per CDR3 protein. Found here are about 340,000 distinct CDR3 sequences, 20% to 25% of them singletons; the top ten hold around 20%. V was shortened by 6 bases and J by 0 bases, with 15 bases between the two germline ends. This CDR3 region has 14 residues. Germline-derived CDR1 and CDR2 are DFQATT and SNEGSKA (reference sequence). The clonotype was recovered from a man between 18 and 35 years old who had mild COVID-19 (a few samples of this study predate the infection). Cell type and time point are not known. Sequences were obtained from PBMCs or a T cell subset sorted from them (not recorded which). V is TRBV20-1 and J is TRBJ2-7; D is possibly TRBD1 (6 bases). This CDR3 is CSAPGTRSSYEQYV. Written as DNA, the CDR3 is TGCAGTGCCCCCGGGACAAGGAGCTCCTACGAGCAGTACGTC.